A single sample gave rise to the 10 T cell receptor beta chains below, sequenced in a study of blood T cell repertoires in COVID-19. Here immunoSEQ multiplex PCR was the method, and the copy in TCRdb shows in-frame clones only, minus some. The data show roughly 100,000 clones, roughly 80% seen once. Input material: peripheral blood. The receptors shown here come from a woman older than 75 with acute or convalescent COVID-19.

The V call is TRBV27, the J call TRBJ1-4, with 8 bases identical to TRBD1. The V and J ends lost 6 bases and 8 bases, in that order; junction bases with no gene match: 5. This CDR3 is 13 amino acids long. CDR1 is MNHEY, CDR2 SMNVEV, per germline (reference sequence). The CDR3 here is CASRRTGGEKLFF. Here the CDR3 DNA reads TGTGCCAGCAGACGCACAGGGGGAGAAAAACTGTTTTTT.

DNA for the CDR3: TGTGCCAGCAGCTTTACAGGGATGAACACTGAAGCTTTCTTT. Amino acids: CASSFTGMNTEAFF. The chain joins TRBV7-9 to TRBJ1-1; weak D call: TRBD1 (6 bases). Germline V gene lookup returns CDR1 SEHNR and CDR2 FQNEAQ (reference sequence). V lost 3 bases and J lost 0, with 8 bases in between. This CDR3 comprises 14 residues.

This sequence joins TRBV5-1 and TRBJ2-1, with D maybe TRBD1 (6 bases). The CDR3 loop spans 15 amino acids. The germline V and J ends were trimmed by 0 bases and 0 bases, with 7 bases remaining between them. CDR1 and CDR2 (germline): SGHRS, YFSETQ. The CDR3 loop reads CASSLVGGSYNEQFF. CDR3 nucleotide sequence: TGCGCCAGCAGCTTGGTAGGGGGCTCCTACAATGAGCAGTTCTTC.

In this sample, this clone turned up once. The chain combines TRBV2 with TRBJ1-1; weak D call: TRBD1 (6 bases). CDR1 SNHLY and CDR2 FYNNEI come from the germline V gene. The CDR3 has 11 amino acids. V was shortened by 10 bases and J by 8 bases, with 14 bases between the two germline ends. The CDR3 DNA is TGTGCCACTACTATAGGGACAGAAGCTTTCTTT. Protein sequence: CATTIGTEAFF.

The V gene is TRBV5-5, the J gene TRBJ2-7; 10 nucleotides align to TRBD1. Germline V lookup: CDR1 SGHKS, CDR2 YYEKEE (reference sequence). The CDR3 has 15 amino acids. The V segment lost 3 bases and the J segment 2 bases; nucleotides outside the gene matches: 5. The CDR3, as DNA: TGTGCCAGCAGCTGGGGACAGGGGATGACCTACGAGCAGTACTTC. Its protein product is CASSWGQGMTYEQYF.

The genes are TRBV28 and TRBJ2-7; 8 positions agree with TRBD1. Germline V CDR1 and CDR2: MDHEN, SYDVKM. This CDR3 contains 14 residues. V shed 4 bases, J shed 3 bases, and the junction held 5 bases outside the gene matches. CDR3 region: CASSSTGGYYEQYV. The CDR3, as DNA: TGTGCCAGCAGTTCCACAGGGGGATACTACGAGCAGTACGTC.

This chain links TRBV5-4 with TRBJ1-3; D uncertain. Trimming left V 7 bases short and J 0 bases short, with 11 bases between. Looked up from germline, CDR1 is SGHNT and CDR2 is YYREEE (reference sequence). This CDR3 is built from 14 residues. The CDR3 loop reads CASSTPSSGNTIYF. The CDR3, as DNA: TGTGCCAGCTCGACCCCTAGCTCTGGAAACACCATATATTTT.

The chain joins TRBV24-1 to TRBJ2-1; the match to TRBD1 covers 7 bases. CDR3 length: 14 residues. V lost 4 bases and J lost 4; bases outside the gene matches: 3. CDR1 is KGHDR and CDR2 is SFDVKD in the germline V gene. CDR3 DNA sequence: TGTGCCACCAGTGAAGACAGGGATTACAATGAGCAGTTCTTC. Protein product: CATSEDRDYNEQFF.

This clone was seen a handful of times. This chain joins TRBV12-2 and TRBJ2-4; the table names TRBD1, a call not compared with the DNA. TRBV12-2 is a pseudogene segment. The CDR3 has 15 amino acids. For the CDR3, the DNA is TGTGCAAGTCGCTTCCTCCAGGGAACCAAAAACATTCAGTACTTC. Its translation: CASRFLQGTKNIQYF.

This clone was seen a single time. As DNA, the CDR3 is TGTGCCAGCAGCCCCGGGACAGGGGGCGCGGACAATGAGCAGTTCTTC. It codes for CASSPGTGGADNEQFF. The J gene is TRBJ2-1, the V gene TRBV3-1 (or the pseudogene TRBV3-2); 12 bases map to TRBD1. Per the germline V gene, CDR1 is LGHDT and CDR2 is YNNKEL (reference sequence). CDR3 size: 16 residues. With V trimmed by 4 bases and J by 5 bases, 6 bases remained unmatched.